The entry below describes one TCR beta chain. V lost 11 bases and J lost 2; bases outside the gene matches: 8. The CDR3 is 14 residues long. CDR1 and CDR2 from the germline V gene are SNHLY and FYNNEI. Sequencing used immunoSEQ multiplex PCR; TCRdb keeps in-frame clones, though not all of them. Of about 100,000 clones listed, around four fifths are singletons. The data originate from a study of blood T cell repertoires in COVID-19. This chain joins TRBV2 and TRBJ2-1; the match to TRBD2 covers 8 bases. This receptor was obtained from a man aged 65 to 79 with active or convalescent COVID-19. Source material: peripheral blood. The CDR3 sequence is CAGISGITYNEQFF. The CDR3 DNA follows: TGTGCCGGGATTAGCGGGATTACCTACAATGAGCAGTTCTTC.